These T cell receptor beta chains were read from a single sample in a study of cytomegalovirus exposure and HLA in healthy donors. TCRdb's copy holds only in-frame clones and misses some; the assay was immunoSEQ multiplex PCR. The data show 200,000 to 250,000 clones, with approximately 87% seen just once and 2.6% held by the top ten. The specimen was PBMCs. All receptors come from a man younger than 30 in good health and CMV-seronegative. Each CDR3 is given with its conserved first and last residue. The order of the fields is V gene, J gene, CDR3 protein.

TRBV19	TRBJ1-5	CASSQKNTPLQPQHF
TRBV4-2	TRBJ2-3	CASSRRGQGKTDTQYF
TRBV2	TRBJ2-2	CASSWENGNTGELFF
TRBV19	TRBJ2-6	CASNRDSGANVLTF
TRBV18	TRBJ2-7	CASSPRSSGASYEQYF
TRBV28	TRBJ1-1	CASLGQPNTEAFF
TRBV5-4	TRBJ2-1	CASSLAGIDNEQFF
TRBV30	TRBJ1-6	CALDSTGLRVEPLHF
TRBV7-9	TRBJ1-2	CASSWGSPDETF
TRBV4-1	TRBJ2-7	CASSQGDSTYEQYF
TRBV15	TRBJ2-3	CATCSGVLDTQYF
TRBV7-6	TRBJ2-6	CASSLTRGISGANVLTF
TRBV2	TRBJ2-2	CASRFGGAVGELFF
TRBV27	TRBJ1-6	CASLPRGTANRGFNSPLHF
TRBV27	TRBJ2-7	CASSLSAGTGGSEQYF
TRBV27	TRBJ2-5	CASSLAGKRETQYF
TRBV27	TRBJ1-1	CASSLGLNTEAFF
TRBV27	TRBJ2-2	CASRLGQGGSLWVGELFF
TRBV11-2	TRBJ2-7	CASSRGREVEQYF
TRBV4-3	TRBJ2-2	CASSHLFLEKANTGELFF
TRBV25-1	TRBJ1-2	CASSELYGYTF
TRBV9	TRBJ2-5	CASSVDRREETQYF
TRBV19	TRBJ2-7	CASSIWDSSYEQYF
TRBV7-3	TRBJ2-3	CASSLWEKDTQYF
TRBV7-9	TRBJ2-2	CASSLGGRGELFF
TRBV2	TRBJ2-7	CASSDQGQSYEQYF
TRBV7-6	TRBJ1-6	CASSLVRPVYSNSPLHF
TRBV19	TRBJ2-1	CASSIERVSTRSGEQFF
TRBV27	TRBJ1-5	CASSLLAKNQPQHF
TRBV27	TRBJ2-7	CASSFSGQGFHEQYF
TRBV6-5	TRBJ2-7	CASSSSGSFDEQYF
TRBV4-3	TRBJ1-1	CASSQEGGNTEAFF
TRBV28	TRBJ2-1	CASTLTPSFYNEQFF
TRBV19	TRBJ1-5	CASGRENQPQHF
TRBV28	TRBJ2-3	CASSTPGTGGGTQYF
TRBV7-2	TRBJ2-2	CASSSGGTGELFF
TRBV5-1	TRBJ1-6	CASSTTGAHNSPLHF
TRBV15	TRBJ2-3	CATSRGTSSNTDTQYF
TRBV2	TRBJ1-1	CASNRGRGNVNTEAFF
TRBV28	TRBJ1-4	CASSSTVYNEKLFF
TRBV29-1	TRBJ1-2	CSERTGLGYTF
TRBV27	TRBJ1-1	CASSLLGTTEAFF
TRBV28	TRBJ2-1	CASARGASSYNEQFF
TRBV10-1	TRBJ1-5	CASSAEPLHGGAFDQPQHF
TRBV5-4	TRBJ2-5	CASSLGTGRGETQYF